The clone carrying this TCR beta chain occurred a few times. Repertoires were generated with immunoSEQ multiplex PCR, while TCRdb's copy carries only in-frame clones and drops some. This table holds over a million clones, about 75% found once. These data are taken from a study of shared clonotypes between healthy human individuals. Germline CDR1 SGHNT, CDR2 YYREEE (reference sequence). The CDR3 is 17 residues long. The V gene lost 1 base and the J gene lost 0 bases, with 13 bases spanning the gap. Source material: memory CD4+ T cells sorted from blood. The subset: CD45RA-negative fraction. The receptor was isolated from a man aged 18 to 35 in good health. The V call is TRBV5-4, the J call TRBJ2-2, with D tentatively TRBD2 (6 bases). The CDR3 loop is CASSLIISGTNTGELFF. The DNA of the CDR3 is TGTGCCAGCAGCTTGATCATTAGCGGAACGAACACCGGGGAGCTGTTTTTT.